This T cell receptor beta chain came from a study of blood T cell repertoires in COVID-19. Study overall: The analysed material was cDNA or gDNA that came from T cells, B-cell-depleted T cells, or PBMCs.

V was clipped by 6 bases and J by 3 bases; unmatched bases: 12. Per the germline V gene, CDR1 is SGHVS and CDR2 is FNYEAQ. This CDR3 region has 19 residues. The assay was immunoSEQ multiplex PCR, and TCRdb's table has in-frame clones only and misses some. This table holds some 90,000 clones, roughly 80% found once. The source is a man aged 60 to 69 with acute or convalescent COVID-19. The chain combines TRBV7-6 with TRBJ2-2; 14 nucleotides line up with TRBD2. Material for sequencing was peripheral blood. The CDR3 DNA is TGTGCCAGCAGGTCAATCCCGGGACTAGCGGGGGTATACACCGGGGAGCTGTTTTTT. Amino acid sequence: CASRSIPGLAGVYTGELFF.